Following are 25 T cell receptor beta chains from one sample sequenced in a study of T cell clonotyping in hematopoietic cell transplantation. Profiling relied on immunoSEQ multiplex PCR, and the TCRdb table lists in-frame clones only, not all of them. The sample lists tens of thousands of clones; 95% were seen once. The sample was peripheral blood mononuclear cells. The source is a man in his thirties or forties in good health. Some clones in this sample may be carry-over from other donors' samples.

This chain uses TRBV19 with TRBJ2-5; D unresolved. Trimming removed 2 bases from V and 0 bases from J, with 4 bases in between. There are 13 residues in the CDR3. Germline V gene data show CDR1 as LNHDA and CDR2 as SQIVND (reference sequence). The CDR3 loop reads CASSIIHQETQYF. The DNA of the CDR3 is TGTGCCAGTAGTATAATACACCAAGAGACCCAGTACTTC.

This clone was recorded once. J is TRBJ1-5 and V is TRBV5-8, with 7 bases that match TRBD1. This CDR3 has 15 amino acids. V shed 2 bases, J shed 0 bases, and the junction held 2 bases outside the gene matches. Germline V gene lookup returns CDR1 SGHTS and CDR2 YDEGEE. This CDR3 is CASSLGTASNQPQHF. CDR3 nucleotides: TGTGCCAGCAGCTTAGGGACAGCTAGCAATCAGCCCCAGCATTTT.

The rearrangement uses TRBV7-2 and TRBJ2-1, with no clear D. CDR3 length: 11 residues. Germline V CDR1 and CDR2: SGHTA, FQGNSA. Trimming cost V 2 bases and J 9 bases, with 5 bases left between them. CDR3 nucleotide sequence: TGTGCCAGCAGCTTATCGGCTGAGCAGTTCTTC. This translates into CASSLSAEQFF.

The chain has TRBV7-2 and TRBJ1-5; no reliable D call. The V gene's germline CDR1 is SGHTA and CDR2 FQGNSA. Trimming stripped 1 base from V and 0 bases from J, with 10 bases between. The CDR3 has 16 residues. CDR3 region: CASSLGAVVSNQPQHF. The CDR3 nucleotides read TGTGCCAGCAGCTTAGGGGCGGTCGTTAGCAATCAGCCCCAGCATTTT.

On this clone itself: The junction differs from germline at one of its ends, possibly a read error. V usage is TRBV19 and J usage is TRBJ1-2; 7 nucleotides match TRBD1. Germline V gene sequence: CDR1 LNHDA, CDR2 SQIVND (reference sequence). The CDR3 totals 15 residues. The CDR3 sequence: CASSIGGSPIYGYTF. The CDR3 coding sequence is TGTGCCAGTAGCATAGGGGGCAGTCCCATCTATGGCTACACCTTC. Complete variable domain (other parts from reference TRBV19 and TRBJ1-2): DGGITQSPKYLFRKEGQNVTLSCEQNLNHDAMYWYRQDPGQGLRLIYYSQIVNDFQKGDIAEGYSVSREKKESFPLTVTSAQKNPTAFYLCASSIGGSPIYGYTFGSGTRLTVV.

The chain has TRBV5-8 and TRBJ1-5; possible D gene TRBD1, 5 bases. The CDR3 has 14 amino acids. CDR1 is SGHTS, CDR2 YDEGEE, per germline. V lost 4 bases to trimming and J lost 11 bases, with 19 bases between them. The CDR3 DNA follows: TGTGCCAGCAGCACCCCTGGGGGATTGAGGTCCCAGCATTTT. Translation: CASSTPGGLRSQHF.

The chain links TRBV19 to TRBJ2-7, with 13 bases lining up with TRBD2. Losses at the gene ends were 5 bases for V and 7 bases for J; bases not matched to a gene: 8. CDR1 is LNHDA and CDR2 is SQIVND in the germline V gene (reference sequence). This CDR3 is built from 15 residues. The CDR3 reads CASSPGTSGIGEQYF. The CDR3 region has the DNA TGTGCCAGTAGTCCCGGGACTAGCGGGATCGGGGAGCAGTACTTC.

Regarding this clone: Relative to the germline gene, one junction end is altered; a read error may explain this. The chain employs TRBV7-7 and TRBJ2-1; TRBD2 matches at 7 bases. The CDR3 is made up of 15 amino acids. Germline loops: CDR1 SSHAT, CDR2 FNYEAQ (reference sequence). Written as DNA, the CDR3 is TGTGCTAGCAGCCCAGGGACTACGACTTACAATGAGCAGTTCTTC. Its protein is CASSPGTTTYNEQFF.

The rearrangement uses TRBV4-3 and TRBJ2-7; weak D call: TRBD1 (8 bases). Germline V gene sequence: CDR1 LGHNA, CDR2 YSLEER. Trimming removed 2 bases from V and 3 bases from J, with 14 bases in between. The CDR3 contains 15 residues. CDR3 protein: CASSQSGGQVYEQYF. In nucleotides, the CDR3 is TGCGCCAGCAGCCAATCGGGGGGACAGGTCTACGAGCAGTACTTC.

The CDR3 region has the DNA TGTGCCAGCAGTGACGACAGGGTAAACTATGGCTACACCTTC. It encodes CASSDDRVNYGYTF. The chain combines TRBV2 with TRBJ1-2; TRBD1 matches 7 bases. Germline CDR1 reads SNHLY; CDR2 reads FYNNEI. This CDR3 comprises 14 residues. V gave up 3 bases and J gave up 2 bases; unmatched junction bases: 3.

This sequence joins TRBV5-1 and TRBJ1-6; D is undetermined. V was clipped by 0 bases and J by 7 bases, with 2 bases between them. This CDR3 has 12 residues. The germline V gene encodes CDR1 SGHRS and CDR2 YFSETQ. CDR3 region: CASSLENSPLHF. The DNA for the CDR3 is TGCGCCAGCAGCTTGGAGAATTCACCCCTCCACTTT.

V is TRBV4-3 and J is TRBJ2-4; tentatively, D is TRBD1 or TRBD2 (5 bases each). Germline-derived CDR1 and CDR2 are LGHNA and YSLEER. The CDR3 contains 13 residues. V was clipped by 3 bases and J by 4 bases, with 7 bases between them. CDR3 in DNA: TGCGCCAGCAGCCAGGGGGTTAAAAACATTCAGTACTTC. Protein product: CASSQGVKNIQYF.

The CDR3 DNA reads TGTGCCAGCAGCTTAGCTGGACTAGCGGGAGTGTACGAGCAGTACTTC. It encodes CASSLAGLAGVYEQYF. The V call is TRBV11-1, the J call TRBJ2-7; 13 positions agree with TRBD2. The germline V gene has CDR1 SGHAT and CDR2 FQDESV (reference sequence). CDR3 size: 16 residues. Trimming cost V 0 bases and J 4 bases; bases outside gene matches: 3.

This chain uses TRBV21-1 with TRBJ2-7; the D call TRBD2 from the table was never checked on the DNA. TRBV21-1 counts as a pseudogene. CDR3 length equals 14 residues. CDR3 in DNA: TGTGCCAGCAGCAACCTTCCCGGGGGGTGGGAGCAGTACTTC. This translates into CASSNLPGGWEQYF.

V gene TRBV5-1 combines with J gene TRBJ2-7; possible D gene TRBD1, 5 bases. The CDR3 runs 14 residues. V was shortened by 0 bases and J by 3 bases, with 10 bases between the two germline ends. Looked up from germline, CDR1 is SGHRS and CDR2 is YFSETQ. The CDR3, as DNA: TGCGCCAGCAGCTTGGGTGGGGCGTTCTACGAGCAGTACTTC. It yields the protein CASSLGGAFYEQYF.

With respect to this clone: A read error may produce the germline difference seen at one junction end. V gene TRBV11-2 combines with J gene TRBJ1-5; tentatively, D is TRBD1 (6 bases). The length of the CDR3 is 14 residues. Looked up from germline, CDR1 is SGHAT and CDR2 is FQNNGV. The CDR3 sequence: CASSLDQGNQPQHF. The CDR3 bases are TGTGCCAGCAGCCTAGATCAGGGGAATCAGCCCCAGCATTTT.

V and J are TRBV14 and TRBJ1-2; perhaps TRBD1 as D (6 bases). Trimming left V 2 bases short and J 8 bases short, with 21 bases between. Germline V gene data show CDR1 as SGHDN and CDR2 as FVKESK. The CDR3 runs to 16 residues. Here the CDR3 DNA reads TGTGCCAGCAGCCAATCTGTACAGGGAGTGTATGTCGGCTACACCTTC. Translation gives CASSQSVQGVYVGYTF.

The chain has TRBV9 and TRBJ2-3; TRBD2 might be the D (5 bases). The V end was cut by 0 bases, the J end by 2 bases, with 13 bases between. CDR1 and CDR2 (germline): SGDLS, YYNGEE. CDR3 length: 16 residues. CDR3 nucleotides: TGTGCCAGCAGCGTAGATACGGGGAGCACCACAGATACGCAGTATTTT. Encoded protein: CASSVDTGSTTDTQYF.

V gene TRBV29-1 combines with J gene TRBJ1-2, with a weak D call TRBD1 (5 bases). This CDR3 has 14 amino acids. Germline V gene sequence: CDR1 SQVTM, CDR2 ANQGSEA. Trimming cost V 4 bases and J 0 bases, with 12 bases left between them. As DNA, the CDR3 is TGCAGCGTTGCTATTCGGGGGACTAACTATGGCTACACCTTC. Its protein product is CSVAIRGTNYGYTF.

This clone was detected a few times. The V gene is TRBV4-3, the J gene TRBJ1-3; 9 bases line up with TRBD1. The CDR3 contains 15 residues. J lost 5 bases, V lost 0 bases, and 2 bases had no gene match. CDR1 is LGHNA, CDR2 YSLEER, per germline. CDR3 residues: CASSQEQGARNTIYF. CDR3 coding DNA: TGCGCCAGCAGCCAAGAACAGGGGGCCCGAAACACCATATATTTT.

V gene TRBV30 combines with J gene TRBJ2-1; 9 nucleotides line up with TRBD1. CDR3 size: 14 residues. CDR1 and CDR2 (germline): GTSNPN, SVGIG (reference sequence). With 4 bases clipped from V and 6 bases from J, the junction kept 7 bases outside the gene matches. CDR3 protein: CAWIGTGSSNEQFF. As DNA, the CDR3 is TGTGCCTGGATCGGGACAGGGTCATCCAATGAGCAGTTCTTC.

The V call is TRBV7-9, the J call TRBJ1-2; D gene ambiguous. The CDR3 loop spans 15 amino acids. The germline gives CDR1 SEHNR, CDR2 FQNEAQ (reference sequence). V gave up 2 bases and J gave up 0 bases, with 10 bases separating them. In DNA, the CDR3 is TGTGCCAGCAGCTTAACTAAGGAAGCTAACTATGGCTACACCTTC. It is translated as CASSLTKEANYGYTF.

CDR3 bases: TGTGCCAGCAACGTAGGGTCAAACAATGAGCAGTTCTTC. It specifies CASNVGSNNEQFF. The V call is TRBV7-6, the J call TRBJ2-1; D is uncertain. V dropped 7 bases and J dropped 5 bases, with 12 bases sitting between them. The CDR3 covers 13 residues. Germline lookup yields CDR1 SGHVS and CDR2 FNYEAQ.

About this clone itself: The junction does not match germline at one end; this may be a read error. The chain joins TRBV29-1 to TRBJ1-1; the match to TRBD1 covers 11 bases. Germline V gives CDR1 SQVTM, CDR2 ANQGSEA. The CDR3 totals 16 residues. As DNA, the CDR3 is TGCGGCGTCGCCGGGGGACAGGGGGTATGGGACACTGAAGCTTTCTTT. This translates into CGVAGGQGVWDTEAFF.

This rearrangement joins TRBV4-1 to TRBJ1-5, with 9 nucleotides matching TRBD1. CDR1 MGHRA and CDR2 YSYEKL come from the germline V gene. This CDR3 is 16 amino acids long. The junction had 4 bases not matched to a gene; V was cut back by 4 bases and J by 0 bases. As DNA, the CDR3 is TGCGCCAGCAGCCCCGGGACAGGGTATAGCAATCAGCCCCAGCATTTT. Its translation is CASSPGTGYSNQPQHF.